Presented here are 25 T cell receptor beta chains from one specimen sequenced in a study of CD8 T cells in ankylosing spondylitis. TCRdb re-derived calls from the 5' RACE reads in MiXCR, one entry per CDR3 protein. Altogether about 260,000 distinct CDR3 sequences are present, 20% being singletons, with the ten largest covering around 8%. Sequenced material: blood, either unsorted or a sorted T cell fraction (not recorded which). These receptors were obtained from a male donor with ankylosing spondylitis or in good health (not recorded which).

This clonotype was found a few times. The rearrangement joins TRBV24-1 to TRBJ2-2, with 9 bases aligning to TRBD1. J lost 4 bases, V lost 4 bases, and 6 bases had no gene match. In germline, CDR1 is KGHDR, CDR2 SFDVKD. The CDR3 covers 16 residues. In DNA form, the CDR3 reads TGTGCCACCAGTGAGCACAGGGGGCCGGGCACCGGGGAGCTGTTTTTT. It translates to CATSEHRGPGTGELFF.

In this sample, this clonotype turned up a few times. The V and J genes are TRBV27 and TRBJ2-3; D not certain. The CDR3 loop spans 12 amino acids. The germline CDR1 and CDR2 sequences are MNHEY and SMNVEV (reference sequence). V lost 5 bases and J 8 bases, leaving 11 bases between the germline ends. Here the CDR3 DNA reads TGTGCCAGCAGTACCCCCAGAGGTACGCAGTATTTT. Translating it yields CASSTPRGTQYF.

Here the CDR3 reads CASSLHGDSYEQYV. In DNA, the CDR3 is TGTGCCAGCTCTCTCCATGGGGACAGCTACGAGCAGTACGTC. This chain joins TRBV18 and TRBJ2-7, with TRBD1 matching over 7 bases. This CDR3 has 14 amino acids. Germline CDR1 reads KGHSH; CDR2 reads LQKENI. The ends lost 6 bases at V and 3 bases at J; junction bases unmatched: 8.

This clonotype was seen ten or more times. The chain employs TRBV10-3 and TRBJ1-5; D is unresolved. V gave up 2 bases and J gave up 4 bases, with 6 bases separating them. CDR1 is ENHRY, CDR2 SYGVKD, per germline. This CDR3 contains 13 residues. The CDR3 is CAISEDPNQPQHF. The CDR3 nucleotides read TGTGCCATCAGTGAGGACCCAAATCAGCCCCAGCATTTT.

In this sample, this clonotype turned up many times. The chain has TRBV24-1 and TRBJ2-3; TRBD1 matches 9 bases. V shed 3 bases, J shed 4 bases, and the junction held 7 bases outside the gene matches. CDR1 KGHDR and CDR2 SFDVKD come from the germline V gene. The CDR3 spans 16 residues. The CDR3 DNA reads as TGTGCCACCAGTGATGTGGGACAGGGAAGAGCAGATACGCAGTATTTT. It translates to CATSDVGQGRADTQYF.

In DNA, the CDR3 is TGTGCCATCAGTGATGGCCCGGCAGATACGCAGTATTTT. Its translation is CAISDGPADTQYF. V is TRBV10-3 and J is TRBJ2-3; D ambiguous. V was trimmed by 3 bases and J by 4 bases, leaving 8 bases between them. The CDR3 consists of 13 residues. Germline-derived CDR1 and CDR2 are ENHRY and SYGVKD.

The rearrangement links TRBV14 to TRBJ1-1, with 9 bases lining up with TRBD1. Germline-derived CDR1 and CDR2 are SGHDN and FVKESK. The CDR3 is 15 residues long. J was trimmed by 1 base and V by 4 bases; bases with no gene match: 4. Here the CDR3 reads CASSPGDRANTEAFF. The CDR3 bases are TGTGCCAGCAGCCCTGGGGACAGGGCGAACACTGAAGCTTTCTTT.

The chain is built from TRBV12-3 or TRBV12-4 and TRBJ2-1, with TRBD2 matching over 8 bases. Trimming removed 3 bases from V and 0 bases from J; junction bases left unmatched: 7. The CDR3 loop spans 17 amino acids. Here the CDR3 reads CASSLRLARSSYNEQFF. CDR3 nucleotide sequence: TGTGCCAGCAGTTTGAGACTAGCGCGAAGCTCCTACAATGAGCAGTTCTTC.

The J gene is TRBJ2-1, the V gene TRBV14, with 7 bases aligning to TRBD2. Germline loops: CDR1 SGHDN, CDR2 FVKESK. This CDR3 contains 15 residues. V lost 1 base, J lost 9 bases, and 9 bases stayed unmatched. CDR3 bases: TGTGCCAGCAGCCAAGCCCGGGGAGGGGCAGCTGAGCAGTTCTTC. It yields the protein CASSQARGGAAEQFF.

This clonotype was counted only a few times. The genes are TRBV11-2 and TRBJ1-3, with D unclear. Trimming removed 0 bases from V and 2 bases from J, with 11 bases in between. Germline V gene lookup returns CDR1 SGHAT and CDR2 FQNNGV. The CDR3 is 16 amino acids. The CDR3 sequence: CASSLELGGTGNTIYF. Written as DNA, the CDR3 is TGTGCCAGCAGCTTAGAACTGGGCGGAACTGGAAACACCATATATTTT. Drawing the rest from reference TRBV11-2 and TRBJ1-3, the complete variable domain is EAGVAQSPRYKIIEKRQSVAFWCNPISGHATLYWYQQILGQGPKLLIQFQNNGVVDDSQLPKDRFSAERLKGVDSTLKIQPAKLEDSAVYLCASSLELGGTGNTIYFGEGSWLTVV.

The chain is built from TRBV5-1 and TRBJ1-2; D is perhaps TRBD1 (5 bases). This CDR3 contains 16 residues. V dropped 0 bases and J dropped 7 bases, with 19 bases sitting between them. CDR1 is SGHRS and CDR2 is YFSETQ in the germline V gene. CDR3 nucleotides: TGCGCCAGCAGCTTGGAGCGGGGCGCGGGAACTCTTGGCTACACCTTC. It translates to CASSLERGAGTLGYTF.

Only a few counts were recorded for this clonotype. This rearrangement joins TRBV7-8 to TRBJ2-4, with TRBD1 identical over 7 bases. CDR1 and CDR2 (germline): SGHVS, FQNEAQ. V trimming: 1 base; J trimming: 6 bases; junction bases outside the gene matches: 6. There are 15 residues in the CDR3. The CDR3 nucleotides are TGTGCCAGCAGCTTAGTCGGACAGGCAGGAAACATTCAGTACTTC. It encodes CASSLVGQAGNIQYF.

Many counts were recorded for this clonotype. The V call is TRBV29-1, the J call TRBJ2-3; D not certain. Germline CDR1 reads SQVTM; CDR2 reads ANQGSEA. Between the trimmed V and J ends, which lost 0 bases and 0 bases, there was a span of 7 bases. The CDR3 covers 14 residues. The CDR3 protein is CSVEDRQSTDTQYF. CDR3 DNA sequence: TGCAGCGTTGAAGACCGGCAGAGCACAGATACGCAGTATTTT.

The table lists this clonotype with a few counts. V gene TRBV5-6 combines with J gene TRBJ2-2; D is undetermined. Trimming removed 0 bases from V and 4 bases from J, with 7 bases in between. The CDR3 spans 14 residues. CDR1 and CDR2 (germline): SGHDT, YYEEEE. Written as DNA, the CDR3 is TGTGCCAGCAGCTTGGTCCCCGGCACCGGGGAGCTGTTTTTT. It yields the protein CASSLVPGTGELFF.

The rearrangement uses TRBV11-2 and TRBJ2-1; TRBD2 agrees at 7 bases. The CDR3 length is 16 residues. In germline, CDR1 is SGHAT, CDR2 FQNNGV. The ends lost 1 base at V and 7 bases at J; junction bases unmatched: 10. The CDR3 DNA reads TGTGCCAGCAGCTTAGGTACTGGCGGGGGACCGAATGAGCAGTTCTTC. This codes for CASSLGTGGGPNEQFF.

This clonotype has at least ten counts. The chain joins TRBV28 to TRBJ2-5, with D tentatively TRBD1 (6 bases). The germline gives CDR1 MDHEN, CDR2 SYDVKM. This CDR3 contains 17 residues. Trimming stripped 3 bases from V and 0 bases from J, with 17 bases between. CDR3 protein: CASSFGLFRGNQETQYF. The CDR3 DNA is TGTGCCAGCAGTTTCGGTTTGTTCAGGGGTAACCAAGAGACCCAGTACTTC.

V is TRBV5-8 and J is TRBJ2-3, with 8 bases that match TRBD2. The length of the CDR3 is 16 residues. Germline CDR1 SGHTS, CDR2 YDEGEE. The J segment lost 1 base and the V segment lost 4 bases, leaving 8 bases of the junction unmatched. CDR3 in DNA: TGTGCCAGCAGCCTGAAAGCGGGGGCTGGCACAGATACGCAGTATTTT. It is translated as CASSLKAGAGTDTQYF.

A word on this clonotype: Possible read error: a much larger clone is one base away. The chain uses TRBV24-1 and TRBJ2-3; TRBD2 is a possible D gene (6 bases). This CDR3 contains 15 residues. Germline CDR1 and CDR2: KGHDR and SFDVKD. V was shortened by 0 bases and J by 4 bases, with 10 bases between the two germline ends. The CDR3 bases are TGTGCCACCAGTGATTTGTGGGACTGGGCAGATACGCAGTATTTT. It specifies CATSDLWDWADTQYF.

The chain has TRBV24-1 and TRBJ1-1; 9 bases map to TRBD1. The V gene end was trimmed by 4 bases and the J gene end by 4 bases; junction bases not matched to a gene: 0. The CDR3 has 13 amino acids. CDR1 and CDR2 (germline): KGHDR, SFDVKD. CDR3 in DNA: TGTGCCACCAGTGAGGGACAGGGCACTGAAGCTTTCTTT. Translating it yields CATSEGQGTEAFF.

This clonotype was observed at least ten times. The chain is built from TRBV5-1 and TRBJ1-1; no reliable D call. CDR3 length: 12 residues. Between the trimmed V and J ends, which lost 5 bases and 1 base, there was a span of 6 bases. CDR1 and CDR2 (germline): SGHRS, YFSETQ. This CDR3 is CASRSRNTEAFF. In DNA form, the CDR3 reads TGCGCCAGCAGAAGCCGGAACACTGAAGCTTTCTTT.

This clonotype has at least ten counts. This chain uses TRBV28 with TRBJ2-7, with D perhaps being TRBD1 or TRBD2 (6 bases each). V gave up 6 bases and J gave up 4 bases, with 19 bases separating them. This CDR3 region has 15 residues. Germline values: CDR1 MDHEN, CDR2 SYDVKM. This CDR3 reads CASSPGGGITYEQYV. As DNA, the CDR3 is TGTGCCAGCAGCCCCGGAGGGGGAATTACGTACGAGCAGTACGTC.

The chain is built from TRBV27 and TRBJ2-5; the D call may be TRBD1 or TRBD2 (5 bases each). The CDR3 has 15 amino acids. Trimming stripped 4 bases from V and 1 base from J, with 13 bases between. Per the germline V gene, CDR1 is MNHEY and CDR2 is SMNVEV (reference sequence). The CDR3 region is CASSSLRGAQETQYF. The CDR3 nucleotides read TGTGCCAGCAGTTCGCTGAGGGGAGCCCAAGAGACCCAGTACTTC.

This clonotype was seen more than once but under ten times. V and J are TRBV5-1 and TRBJ2-5, with 12 positions matching TRBD2. The V segment lost 4 bases and the J segment 5 bases; nucleotides outside the gene matches: 6. Germline CDR1 is SGHRS and CDR2 is YFSETQ. The CDR3 has 15 amino acids. The DNA of the CDR3 is TGCGCCAGCAGCCCCGGACTAGCGGGACGGGAGACCCAGTACTTC. Its translation: CASSPGLAGRETQYF.

This clonotype was recorded many times. The CDR3 loop reads CAISELGLTEAFF. The CDR3 nucleotides are TGTGCCATCAGTGAGCTGGGGCTGACTGAAGCTTTCTTT. The chain recombines TRBV10-3 with TRBJ1-1, with a possible D match to TRBD1 (5 bases). The CDR3 is made up of 13 amino acids. Trimming removed 2 bases from V and 5 bases from J, with 9 bases in between. Germline values: CDR1 ENHRY, CDR2 SYGVKD.

This chain uses TRBV29-1 with TRBJ1-1; 10 nucleotides line up with TRBD1. Per the germline V gene, CDR1 is SQVTM and CDR2 is ANQGSEA. V shed 7 bases and J 5 bases; nucleotides not matched to a gene: 10. This CDR3 spans 14 amino acids. The CDR3 DNA reads as TGCAGCGGCGACAGGGGGCTCGGTTTGACTGAAGCTTTCTTT. It translates to CSGDRGLGLTEAFF.